The 10 T cell receptor beta chains below come from one sample, sequenced in a study of CXCR3-negative and CXCR3-positive naive CD8 T cells. The study made its TRB cDNA libraries by 5' RACE, adding UMI labels. TCRdb reprocessed the 5' RACE reads, with one entry per CDR3 protein and no DNA. This table lists some 130,000 distinct CDR3 sequences. The sequencing sample was made of naive CXCR3- CD8+ T cells from blood. Subset in this sample: CD45RO-CCR7+CD27+CD95- naive CD8+ T cells lacking CXCR3 (TNR3-). The receptor set was obtained from a human donor in good health. Some clones in this sample may be carry-over from other donors' samples.

This chain joins TRBV29-1 and TRBJ1-3. The CDR3 spans 16 residues. Germline V gene data show CDR1 as SQVTM and CDR2 as ANQGSEA. The CDR3 spells CSVYSQADSSGNTIYF.

The CDR3 region is CATSRDLDRNRYPYYEQYF. The chain links TRBV15 to TRBJ2-7; absent DNA, TCRdb's TRBD1 call cannot be checked. The CDR3 length is 19 residues. Germline V gives CDR1 LNHNV, CDR2 YYDKDF (reference sequence). Full variable domain (remainder filled in from reference TRBV15 and TRBJ2-7): DAMVIQNPRYQVTQFGKPVTLSCSQTLNHNVMYWYQQKSSQAPKLLFHYYDKDFNNEADTPDNFQSRRPNTSFCFLDIRSPGLGDTAMYLCATSRDLDRNRYPYYEQYFGPGTRLTVT.

This chain's CDR3 is CASSVEGPGTGELFF. The chain carries TRBV9 and TRBJ2-2; the D call of TRBD1 rests on TCRdb alone, since no DNA is present to check it. The germline gives CDR1 SGDLS, CDR2 YYNGEE. This CDR3 region has 15 residues.

The chain couples TRBV4-3 to TRBJ2-5; as DNA is missing, the TRBD1 call by TCRdb cannot be tested. This CDR3 is 15 amino acids long. Germline CDR1 LGHNA, CDR2 YSLEER. CDR3 residues: CASSHSGTGEETQYF.

This chain joins TRBV14 and TRBJ2-7; TCRdb returns TRBD1, unconfirmable since there is no DNA. CDR3 length: 16 amino acids. Germline lookup yields CDR1 SGHDN and CDR2 FVKESK. CDR3 sequence: CASSRTRDTRSYEQYF.

This rearrangement joins TRBV28 to TRBJ2-1; TCRdb proposes TRBD1, but this gene call is untestable without DNA. The CDR3 contains 12 residues. Germline CDR1 MDHEN, CDR2 SYDVKM. The CDR3: CASSSRWNEQFF.

The chain uses TRBV20-1 and TRBJ2-2; the TRBD1 assignment by TCRdb is unverifiable without DNA. The CDR3 has 15 amino acids. CDR1 and CDR2 from the germline V gene are DFQATT and SNEGSKA (reference sequence). CDR3 sequence reads: CSARRDKANTGELFF.

The V and J genes are TRBV5-6 and TRBJ1-6. The CDR3 is 16 residues long. Germline V gene sequence: CDR1 SGHDT, CDR2 YYEEEE. CDR3 amino acids: CASSPDVSSYNSPLHF.

The rearrangement uses TRBV5-1 and TRBJ2-7; TCRdb selects TRBD1, and the lack of DNA leaves this call unchecked. This CDR3 comprises 14 residues. The germline V gene has CDR1 SGHRS and CDR2 YFSETQ. The CDR3 reads CASSWTGTSHEQYF.

The V and J genes are TRBV5-1 and TRBJ2-7; absent DNA, TCRdb's TRBD2 call cannot be checked. The CDR3 totals 18 residues. CDR1 is SGHRS and CDR2 is YFSETQ in the germline V gene. CDR3 sequence reads: CASSLLGRSSSGPYEQYF.